These 4 T cell receptor beta chains were all obtained from the same sample, sequenced in a study of cytomegalovirus exposure and HLA in healthy donors. TCRdb keeps only in-frame clones here, not all; method: immunoSEQ multiplex PCR. The data contain about 150,000 clones, approximately 86% of them singletons. Material for sequencing was PBMCs. These receptors all stem from a human donor in good health.

V usage is TRBV19 and J usage is TRBJ1-3; tentative D call: TRBD1 (5 bases). The germline V gene encodes CDR1 LNHDA and CDR2 SQIVND (reference sequence). The V gene lost 8 bases and the J gene lost 0 bases, with 17 bases spanning the gap. The CDR3 consists of 16 residues. CDR3 DNA: TGTGCCAGTCACCCTTTTAAGACAGTCTCTGGAAACACCATATATTTT. Translation: CASHPFKTVSGNTIYF.

The rearrangement joins TRBV28 to TRBJ1-3; D is ambiguous. Per the germline V gene, CDR1 is MDHEN and CDR2 is SYDVKM. This CDR3 is 18 amino acids long. The ends were cut back, 3 bases at V and 0 bases at J, with 18 bases in the middle. DNA of the CDR3: TGTGCCAGCAGTTTTCGATCTAGTGGGTCGACCTCTGGAAACACCATATATTTT. Translation gives CASSFRSSGSTSGNTIYF.

The rearrangement links TRBV13 to TRBJ1-2, with 8 bases aligning to TRBD1. Germline lookup yields CDR1 PRHDT and CDR2 FYEKMQ (reference sequence). The CDR3 contains 15 residues. V shed 5 bases, J shed 1 base, and the junction held 6 bases outside the gene matches. CDR3 sequence: CASSTGTGVNYGYTF. CDR3 coding DNA: TGTGCCAGCAGCACAGGGACAGGCGTTAACTATGGCTACACCTTC.

The genes are TRBV2 and TRBJ1-1, with D perhaps TRBD1 (5 bases). V lost 6 bases and J lost 8, with 16 bases in between. The CDR3 totals 13 residues. Germline assignment: CDR1 SNHLY and CDR2 FYNNEI. CDR3 coding DNA: TGTGCCAGCAGCCCGGACACAACAGGAGAAGCTTTCTTT. This codes for CASSPDTTGEAFF.